This passage covers 13 T cell receptor beta chains from one sample sequenced in a study of blood T cell repertoires in COVID-19. Only in-frame clones appear in the TCRdb table, and some are missing; sequencing was by immunoSEQ multiplex PCR. The sample includes roughly 220,000 clones, 80% to 85% of them seen just once. The sequencing sample was made of peripheral blood. These receptors originate from a woman aged 55-70 years with acute or convalescent COVID-19.

V gene TRBV15 combines with J gene TRBJ1-2, with unresolved D. Germline V gene lookup returns CDR1 LNHNV and CDR2 YYDKDF (reference sequence). V shed 0 bases and J shed 8 bases, with 13 bases lying between them. The CDR3 is made up of 14 amino acids. The CDR3 loop reads CATSRDLQVLGYTF. The CDR3 DNA reads as TGTGCCACCAGCAGAGATCTGCAGGTCTTGGGCTACACCTTC.

This chain connects TRBV18 to TRBJ2-2; D uncertain. V dropped 2 bases and J dropped 4 bases, with 5 bases sitting between them. This CDR3 contains 13 residues. Germline assignment: CDR1 KGHSH and CDR2 LQKENI. The CDR3, as DNA: TGTGCCAGCTCACCAACAGTCACCGGGGAGCTGTTTTTT. This gives the protein CASSPTVTGELFF.

This clone was seen once. The CDR3 coding sequence is TGTGCCAGCAGCCCTCGGACAGTACGTAAGGCTTTCTTT. Translated, it gives CASSPRTVRKAFF. The gene calls are TRBV12-3 or TRBV12-4 and TRBJ1-1, with D possibly matching TRBD1 (6 bases). V lost 6 bases and J 11 bases, leaving 19 bases between the germline ends. The CDR3 totals 13 residues.

The gene calls are TRBV2 and TRBJ2-1, with TRBD2 as a possible D gene (6 bases). This CDR3 has 14 residues. CDR1 is SNHLY and CDR2 is FYNNEI in the germline V gene. Trimming stripped 0 bases from V and 3 bases from J, with 6 bases between. CDR3 nucleotide sequence: TGTGCCAGCAGTGAAGCAGCGGGCTACAATGAGCAGTTCTTC. This encodes CASSEAAGYNEQFF.

The chain combines TRBV6-5 with TRBJ1-4, with a weak D call TRBD1 (6 bases). The germline V and J ends were trimmed by 8 bases and 5 bases, with 9 bases remaining between them. CDR3 size: 12 residues. CDR1 and CDR2 (germline): MNHEY, SVGAGI. This chain's CDR3 is CASADRNEKLFF. For the CDR3, the DNA is TGTGCCAGCGCGGACAGAAATGAAAAACTGTTTTTT.

The chain employs TRBV2 and TRBJ2-7; a weak D match, TRBD1 (7 bases). The CDR3 is 14 amino acids. Germline loops: CDR1 SNHLY, CDR2 FYNNEI. V lost 4 bases, J lost 4 bases, and 14 bases lay in between. The CDR3 is CASSGMAGGYEQYF. The CDR3 DNA follows: TGTGCCAGCAGTGGGATGGCAGGGGGGTACGAGCAGTACTTC. Variable domain in full (rest from reference TRBV2 and TRBJ2-7): EPEVTQTPSHQVTQMGQEVILRCVPISNHLYFYWYRQILGQKVEFLVSFYNNEISEKSEIFDDQFSVERPDGSNFTLKIRSTKLEDSAMYFCASSGMAGGYEQYFGPGTRLTVT.

The chain is built from TRBV7-9 and TRBJ2-1; 8 nucleotides align to TRBD2. CDR1 and CDR2 (germline): SEHNR, FQNEAQ (reference sequence). J lost 7 bases, V lost 0 bases, and 11 bases had no gene match. This CDR3 has 17 amino acids. The CDR3 here is CASSLAVSRGGRNEQFF. CDR3 coding DNA: TGTGCCAGCAGCTTAGCCGTTTCTCGCGGGGGGCGGAATGAGCAGTTCTTC.

Of note for this clone: Germline and junction disagree at one end, which may indicate a read error. The chain combines TRBV19 with TRBJ1-1; TRBD1 is a possible D gene (6 bases). Germline-derived CDR1 and CDR2 are LNHDA and SQIVND (reference sequence). The CDR3 sequence is 14 residues long. In nucleotides, the CDR3 is TGTGCCAGTAGTATCATTGGGACAAACAGTGAAGCTTTCTTT. Its protein is CASSIIGTNSEAFF.

The genes are TRBV6-6 and TRBJ1-1; TRBD1 agrees at 8 bases. Trimming removed 4 bases from V and 5 bases from J; junction bases left unmatched: 12. Germline CDR1 reads MNHNY; CDR2 reads SVGAGI (reference sequence). This CDR3 has 16 amino acids. CDR3 residues: CASSSINRGSRTEAFF. The CDR3 coding sequence is TGTGCCAGCAGTTCTATAAACAGGGGGAGTCGGACTGAAGCTTTCTTT.

The V and J genes are TRBV7-8 and TRBJ2-7, with TRBD2 as a possible D gene (6 bases). Germline V gene lookup returns CDR1 SGHVS and CDR2 FQNEAQ. The CDR3 consists of 15 residues. V lost 1 base and J 4 bases, leaving 14 bases between the germline ends. CDR3 in amino acids: CASSLGRGLIYEQYF. The CDR3 nucleotides are TGTGCCAGCAGCTTAGGCCGGGGACTTATTTACGAGCAGTACTTC.

This clone has only a few counts. This chain joins TRBV7-8 and TRBJ2-1; maybe TRBD2 (6 bases). The V end lost 6 bases, the J end lost 12 bases, and 18 bases lay between the germline ends. Germline CDR1 is SGHVS and CDR2 is FQNEAQ. The CDR3 is made up of 13 amino acids. The CDR3 here is CASRTHGSPSQFF. The CDR3 coding sequence is TGTGCCAGCAGAACCCACGGGAGCCCATCGCAGTTCTTC. Supplemented by reference TRBV7-8 and TRBJ2-1, the full variable domain reads GAGVSQSPRYKVAKRGQDVALRCDPISGHVSLFWYQQALGQGPEFLTYFQNEAQLDKSGLPSDRFFAERPEGSVSTLKIQRTQQEDSAVYLCASRTHGSPSQFFGPGTRLTVL.

This clone was seen a single time. The chain couples TRBV2 to TRBJ2-1, with TRBD2 matching 9 bases. V was pared by 7 bases and J by 2 bases, with 9 bases of the junction left unmatched. The germline CDR1 and CDR2 sequences are SNHLY and FYNNEI. There are 16 residues in the CDR3. The CDR3 DNA reads as TGTGCCAGCATTCTAGCGGGGAGTAGTCCCTACAATGAGCAGTTCTTC. It specifies CASILAGSSPYNEQFF.

V gene TRBV11-1 combines with J gene TRBJ1-6, with unresolved D. V lost 5 bases to trimming and J lost 7 bases, with 9 bases between them. The CDR3 has 13 amino acids. CDR1 is SGHAT and CDR2 is FQDESV in the germline V gene (reference sequence). The CDR3 coding sequence is TGTGCCAGCAGCATCTTATCCAATTCACCCCTCCACTTT. Its protein product is CASSILSNSPLHF.